The sequence of this T cell receptor (beta chain) was determined in a study of CD8 T cells in Susac syndrome. About the research overall: Treatment at blood withdrawal was none, corticosteroids, or intravenous immunoglobulin alone in Susac syndrome patients.

There are 15 residues in the CDR3. Germline CDR1 SGHTA, CDR2 FQGTGA. The V end was cut by 5 bases, the J end by 4 bases, with 17 bases between. Roughly 0.45 to 1 ug RNA was reverse transcribed with random hexamers. One entry per CDR3 protein results from TCRdb running MiXCR on the immunoSEQ multiplex PCR reads. The repertoire consists of about 150,000 distinct CDR3 sequences, with around 96% occurring once and the leading ten covering 0.15% to 0.2%. The chain recombines TRBV7-3 with TRBJ2-5; D call uncertain. The sequencing input was CD4+ T cells from PBMCs. The TCR comes from a human donor with Susac syndrome. CDR3 sequence: CASSPTGSLRETQYF. For the CDR3, the DNA is TGTGCCAGCAGCCCCACCGGCTCCTTAAGAGAGACCCAGTACTTC.